This T cell receptor beta chain was retrieved from a study of T cell clusters in autoimmune cytopenias. Each sample's input was 250 ng genomic DNA, some 40,000 genome equivalents. One tube held mixed TRB-A and TRB-B primer pools for touch-down PCR. TCRdb reanalyzed the multiplex PCR reads, giving one entry per CDR3 protein sequence and no DNA. The sample's table shows around 6,200 distinct CDR3 sequences. This CDR3 has 14 amino acids. Germline CDR1 DFQATT, CDR2 SNEGSKA (reference sequence). The data were also submitted as part of a second study, on T cell repertoires in aging, cancer and after chemotherapy.

V gene TRBV20-1 combines with J gene TRBJ2-5; TCRdb names TRBD1, which stays unverified in the absence of DNA. The receptor was isolated from a human donor in good health. The material sequenced was peripheral blood. The CDR3 is CSAPGGRGVETQYF.